Listed here is a single T cell receptor beta chain. Its target is not known. Germline V CDR1 and CDR2: SGDLS, YYNGEE. The V and J ends lost 4 bases and 2 bases respectively, with 13 bases between them. The CDR3 totals 14 residues. The sample originates from a study of T cells after posttransplantation cyclophosphamide. Study-level points and caveats: TRB overlap between skin or GI tissue T cells and blood was limited. Donor CD8+ memory clones often dominated recipient blood repertoires at later times. Recipient CMV seropositivity and CMV reactivation strongly tracked TRB clonality.

Clones were sequenced by immunoSEQ multiplex PCR, and TCRdb holds only the in-frame ones, with some missing. The sample contains over 25,000 clones, none occurring once; 2.5% to 3% lies in the top ten. The origin of this receptor is a woman aged 55-75 years in good health, CMV-negative, and a related stem cell transplant donor. This chain connects TRBV9 to TRBJ2-7, with D perhaps TRBD1 (6 bases). Input material: PBMCs. In DNA form, the CDR3 reads TGTGCCAGCAGCCCACGACAGGTCACCTACGAGCAGTACTTC. Amino acid sequence: CASSPRQVTYEQYF.